The 24 T cell receptor beta chains below come from one sample, sequenced in a study of control samples from healthy donors and cancer patients. Measured with immunoSEQ multiplex PCR; TCRdb has only the in-frame clones, and not every one. The profile shows 200,000 to 250,000 clones, about 93% of them singletons. What was sequenced was blood. These receptors were collected from a man aged 50 to 60 in good health.

Concerning this clone itself: A read error may produce the germline difference seen at one junction end. This sequence joins TRBV28 and TRBJ1-1, with D unresolved. Germline CDR1 reads MDHEN; CDR2 reads SYDVKM. CDR3 length equals 10 residues. The CDR3 nucleotides read TGTGCCAGCAGTTTAATCCCCCCAATTTTT. It specifies CASSLIPPIF.

The CDR3, as DNA: TGTGCCACCAGTGATACCGGGACTAGCGGGGGGCGAAATTACAATGAGCAGTTCTTC. As protein: CATSDTGTSGGRNYNEQFF. The V call is TRBV24-1, the J call TRBJ2-1, with 15 bases aligning to TRBD2. Germline loops: CDR1 KGHDR, CDR2 SFDVKD. The CDR3 runs 19 residues. Losses at the gene ends were 3 bases for V and 4 bases for J; bases not matched to a gene: 9.

This chain connects TRBV7-9 to TRBJ2-5, with 7 bases that match TRBD2. V lost 1 base to trimming and J lost 5 bases; unmatched junction nucleotides: 10. Germline assignment: CDR1 SEHNR and CDR2 FQNEAQ (reference sequence). The CDR3 sequence is 16 residues long. The CDR3 sequence is CASSLVRSSGEETQYF. The DNA for the CDR3 is TGTGCCAGCAGCTTAGTTCGGTCCAGCGGGGAGGAGACCCAGTACTTC. The whole variable domain, remainder taken from reference TRBV7-9 and TRBJ2-5, is DTGVSQNPRHKITKRGQNVTFRCDPISEHNRLYWYRQTLGQGPEFLTYFQNEAQLEKSRLLSDRFSAERPKGSFSTLEIQRTEQGDSAMYLCASSLVRSSGEETQYFGPGTRLLVL.

V and J are TRBV6-5 and TRBJ2-5; 9 bases agree with TRBD2. The CDR3 runs 16 residues. CDR1 and CDR2 (germline): MNHEY, SVGAGI. The junction had 8 bases not matched to a gene; V was cut back by 0 bases and J by 6 bases. The CDR3 bases are TGTGCCAGCAGTTACTCCCCCGCGGGGGGGATGAAGACCCAGTACTTC. Its protein product is CASSYSPAGGMKTQYF.

The gene calls are TRBV9 and TRBJ1-6, with 7 bases fitting TRBD1. The germline V gene has CDR1 SGDLS and CDR2 YYNGEE. The length of the CDR3 is 16 residues. With 2 bases clipped from V and 8 bases from J, the junction kept 10 bases outside the gene matches. In nucleotides, the CDR3 is TGTGCCAGCAGCGTCAGTTTTCGACAGGGCGATTCACCCCTCCACTTT. It encodes CASSVSFRQGDSPLHF.

This clone was counted once. The chain is built from TRBV2 and TRBJ1-1; a weak D match, TRBD1 (6 bases). The CDR3 sequence is 15 residues long. Germline values: CDR1 SNHLY, CDR2 FYNNEI. V lost 7 bases and J lost 5, with 20 bases in between. CDR3 coding DNA: TGTGCCAGCAACTCACCCGGGACATCAAAAACTGAAGCTTTCTTT. Protein sequence: CASNSPGTSKTEAFF.

The rearrangement links TRBV6-1 to TRBJ1-5, with unresolved D. Deletions cut 1 base from V and 1 base from J, with 5 bases between. CDR1 and CDR2 (germline): MNHNS, SASEGT. The CDR3 runs to 14 residues. The CDR3 sequence: CASSEEGSNQPQHF. The CDR3 nucleotides read TGTGCCAGCAGTGAAGAAGGGAGCAATCAGCCCCAGCATTTT.

The V and J genes are TRBV4-1 and TRBJ2-2, with D possibly TRBD2 on 7 matching bases. Germline CDR1 and CDR2: MGHRA and YSYEKL. V lost 4 bases and J lost 1, with 16 bases in between. The length of the CDR3 is 17 residues. In DNA, the CDR3 is TGCGCCAGCAGCCCTTTCGGGCGGGGGCAGAACACCGGGGAGCTGTTTTTT. Its protein is CASSPFGRGQNTGELFF.

The V gene is TRBV10-3, the J gene TRBJ1-6; D perhaps matches TRBD1 (5 bases). The CDR3 has 15 residues. The germline V and J ends were trimmed by 4 bases and 9 bases, with 16 bases remaining between them. Germline V lookup: CDR1 ENHRY, CDR2 SYGVKD. The CDR3 sequence is CAISGFIGGPSPLHF. As DNA, the CDR3 is TGTGCCATCAGTGGGTTTATTGGGGGTCCTTCACCCCTCCACTTT.

The gene calls are TRBV28 and TRBJ2-7, with 10 positions matching TRBD1. With V trimmed by 6 bases and J by 1 base, 3 bases remained unmatched. This CDR3 region has 14 residues. CDR1 is MDHEN, CDR2 SYDVKM, per germline. The CDR3 is CASRGQGRSYEQYV. The CDR3 nucleotides are TGTGCCAGCAGGGGACAGGGGCGGTCCTACGAGCAGTACGTC.

V usage is TRBV6-6 and J usage is TRBJ2-3; 7 bases are shared with TRBD1. Trimming at V came to 2 bases and at J to 2 bases, leaving 7 bases not matched to a gene. This CDR3 is 16 amino acids long. From germline, CDR1 is MNHNY and CDR2 SVGAGI (reference sequence). The CDR3 protein is CASSYLTGKITDTQYF. In nucleotides, the CDR3 is TGTGCCAGCAGTTACCTGACAGGGAAAATCACAGATACGCAGTATTTT.

The rearrangement links TRBV5-1 to TRBJ1-2, with TRBD1 as a possible D gene (5 bases). The length of the CDR3 is 13 residues. Germline CDR1 reads SGHRS; CDR2 reads YFSETQ. Trimming removed 7 bases at V and 8 bases at J, with 18 bases between. This CDR3 is CASQDSQEIGYTF. As DNA, the CDR3 is TGCGCCAGCCAGGACTCACAGGAAATCGGCTACACCTTC. The full variable domain, in which reference TRBV5-1 and TRBJ1-2 provide the parts outside the CDR3, is KAGVTQTPRYLIKTRGQQVTLSCSPISGHRSVSWYQQTPGQGLQFLFEYFSETQRNKGNFPGRFSGRQFSNSRSEMNVSTLELGDSALYLCASQDSQEIGYTFGSGTRLTVV.

The rearrangement uses TRBV18 and TRBJ1-3; D is ambiguous. The CDR3 loop spans 16 amino acids. Deletions cut 3 bases from V and 0 bases from J, with 12 bases between. Germline V CDR1 and CDR2: KGHSH, LQKENI. The CDR3 sequence: CASSPPGSGSGNTIYF. The CDR3 coding sequence is TGTGCCAGCTCACCCCCCGGTTCGGGCTCTGGAAACACCATATATTTT.

This clone was picked up one time. V and J are TRBV7-9 and TRBJ1-1; 8 nucleotides line up with TRBD1. CDR1 is SEHNR, CDR2 FQNEAQ, per germline (reference sequence). V was pared by 7 bases and J by 9 bases, with 10 bases of the junction left unmatched. This CDR3 comprises 13 residues. CDR3 in DNA: TGTGCCAGCACCCTAGCAGGGGGCGCAAAAGCTTTCTTT. Translation: CASTLAGGAKAFF.

The chain recombines TRBV7-9 with TRBJ1-4; D gene uncertain. Germline V gene data show CDR1 as SEHNR and CDR2 as FQNEAQ (reference sequence). Trimming cost V 4 bases and J 5 bases, with 11 bases left between them. The CDR3 extends over 14 amino acids. In DNA form, the CDR3 reads TGTGCCAGCAGCTCGCCGGGATACAATGAAAAACTGTTTTTT. The encoded protein is CASSSPGYNEKLFF. Full variable domain (missing parts from reference TRBV7-9 and TRBJ1-4): DTGVSQNPRHKITKRGQNVTFRCDPISEHNRLYWYRQTLGQGPEFLTYFQNEAQLEKSRLLSDRFSAERPKGSFSTLEIQRTEQGDSAMYLCASSSPGYNEKLFFGSGTQLSVL.

A single count supports this clone. This chain connects TRBV10-2 to TRBJ1-5, with no clear D. The CDR3 has 13 residues. CDR1 is WSHSY, CDR2 SAAADI, per germline. The ends were cut back, 6 bases at V and 5 bases at J, with 11 bases in the middle. This CDR3 is CASSSRSDQPQHF. The CDR3 nucleotides read TGCGCCAGCAGCAGCCGATCCGATCAGCCCCAGCATTTT.

This clone was counted once. The rearrangement joins TRBV7-6 to TRBJ2-2; no definite D call. The CDR3 loop spans 16 amino acids. Germline lookup yields CDR1 SGHVS and CDR2 FNYEAQ. The V end was cut by 1 base, the J end by 0 bases, with 9 bases between. This CDR3 reads CASSLGVAANTGELFF. CDR3 sequence (DNA): TGTGCCAGCAGCTTAGGAGTCGCGGCGAACACCGGGGAGCTGTTTTTT. Filled out from reference TRBV7-6 and TRBJ2-2, the complete variable domain reads GAGVSQSPRYKVTKRGQDVALRCDPISGHVSLYWYRQALGQGPEFLTYFNYEAQQDKSGLPNDRFSAERPEGSISTLTIQRTEQRDSAMYRCASSLGVAANTGELFFGEGSRLTVL.

V is TRBV5-1 and J is TRBJ2-2; D is undetermined. Between the trimmed V and J ends, which lost 4 bases and 0 bases, there was a span of 10 bases. Germline-derived CDR1 and CDR2 are SGHRS and YFSETQ. This CDR3 comprises 15 residues. CDR3 amino acids: CASSTVAANTGELFF. CDR3 bases: TGCGCCAGCAGCACCGTAGCTGCGAACACCGGGGAGCTGTTTTTT.

The chain joins TRBV5-1 to TRBJ1-3, with D hard to call. This CDR3 is built from 14 residues. The germline CDR1 and CDR2 sequences are SGHRS and YFSETQ. Trimming stripped 4 bases from V and 8 bases from J, with 16 bases between. The CDR3 DNA follows: TGCGCCAGCAGCCTCGGGTCGTCGAGGGACACCATATATTTT. It is translated as CASSLGSSRDTIYF.

The chain recombines TRBV24-1 with TRBJ1-1, with D possibly being TRBD1 (6 bases). The CDR3 spans 14 residues. Trimming pared 0 bases from V and 11 bases from J, leaving 15 bases between. Germline CDR1 reads KGHDR; CDR2 reads SFDVKD. The CDR3: CATSDLQRGEGAFF. The CDR3 DNA sequence: TGTGCCACCAGTGATTTGCAAAGGGGGGAAGGGGCTTTCTTT.

The chain couples TRBV28 to TRBJ2-4; TRBD2 might be the D (6 bases). The length of the CDR3 is 13 residues. The germline V and J ends were trimmed by 1 base and 7 bases, with 8 bases remaining between them. The germline gives CDR1 MDHEN, CDR2 SYDVKM. The DNA for the CDR3 is TGTGCCAGCAGTTTATATGCGGGGAACATTCAGTACTTC. Translating it yields CASSLYAGNIQYF.

This chain joins TRBV5-1 and TRBJ1-1; D call uncertain. The CDR3 has 15 residues. Germline-derived CDR1 and CDR2 are SGHRS and YFSETQ. V was shortened by 0 bases and J by 1 base, with 10 bases between the two germline ends. CDR3 sequence: CASSLGVAQNTEAFF. CDR3 coding DNA: TGCGCCAGCAGCTTGGGAGTGGCGCAGAACACTGAAGCTTTCTTT.

The chain couples TRBV3-1 (or the pseudogene TRBV3-2) to TRBJ2-7; D is perhaps TRBD2 (7 bases). The germline V gene encodes CDR1 LGHDT and CDR2 YNNKEL (reference sequence). Trimming removed 4 bases from V and 3 bases from J, with 25 bases in between. The CDR3 totals 18 residues. The CDR3 is CASSLRDRNWEGFYEQYF. The CDR3 region has the DNA TGTGCCAGCAGCCTACGAGACAGGAATTGGGAGGGCTTCTACGAGCAGTACTTC.

The chain employs TRBV28 and TRBJ1-1; D may be TRBD1 (5 bases). The CDR3 is 14 amino acids. CDR1 is MDHEN, CDR2 SYDVKM, per germline. V lost 3 bases and J lost 1, with 9 bases in between. In nucleotides, the CDR3 is TGTGCCAGCAGTTTCCTGGGACGGAACACTGAAGCTTTCTTT. As protein: CASSFLGRNTEAFF.